One sample yielded the 6 T cell receptor beta chains listed below, sequenced in a study of T cells in Graves' hyperthyroidism and ophthalmopathy. TCR beta CDR3 sequences were amplified from RNA transcripts. First-round RT-PCR of the TCR CDR3 relied on the HTBI primer set. One entry per CDR3 protein, called by TCRdb with MiXCR from the multiplex PCR reads. Counted here are hundreds of thousands of distinct CDR3 sequences, less than 25% occurring once; the ten biggest clones make up under 35%. The sequenced material came from blood. All receptors derive from a man aged 25-40 years with Graves' ophthalmopathy.

The V call is TRBV7-9, the J call TRBJ2-4, with 7 bases matching TRBD2. V shed 1 base and J 4 bases; nucleotides not matched to a gene: 7. There are 16 residues in the CDR3. Germline V gene sequence: CDR1 SEHNR, CDR2 FQNEAQ (reference sequence). CDR3 in DNA: TGTGCCAGCAGCTTAGAGGAGCGGGAAATAAAAAACATTCAGTACTTC. Protein product: CASSLEEREIKNIQYF. Variable domain in full (rest from reference TRBV7-9 and TRBJ2-4): DTGVSQNPRHKITKRGQNVTFRCDPISEHNRLYWYRQTLGQGPEFLTYFQNEAQLEKSRLLSDRFSAERPKGSFSTLEIQRTEQGDSAMYLCASSLEEREIKNIQYFGAGTRLSVL.

This clonotype was counted at least ten times. The CDR3 region has the DNA TGTGCCTGGTCGAAAGGTAACACTGAAGCTTTCTTT. This encodes CAWSKGNTEAFF. This chain uses TRBV30 with TRBJ1-1; D is ambiguous. Between the trimmed V and J ends, which lost 5 bases and 2 bases, there was a span of 9 bases. CDR3 length: 12 residues. The V gene's germline CDR1 is GTSNPN and CDR2 SVGIG (reference sequence).

Note on this clonotype: Mismatch with germline at one junction end may stem from a read error. This chain links TRBV28 with TRBJ1-6; TRBD1 is a possible D gene (6 bases). Germline V CDR1 and CDR2: MDHEN, SYDVKM. This CDR3 contains 16 residues. This CDR3 is CASTEAGAPYNSPLRF. The CDR3 coding sequence is TGTGCCAGCACTGAGGCGGGGGCTCCGTATAATTCACCCCTCCGCTTT.

This clonotype was observed a handful of times. The genes are TRBV3-1 and TRBJ2-1; D gene unclear. CDR1 and CDR2 (germline): LGHDT, YNNKEL (reference sequence). The V end was cut by 0 bases, the J end by 4 bases, with 10 bases between. The CDR3 runs to 15 residues. In DNA, the CDR3 is TGTGCCAGCAGCCAAGATCGGAATACTTACAATGAGCAGTTCTTC. Translated, it gives CASSQDRNTYNEQFF.

This clonotype was recorded a few times. A much larger clonotype is one base distant, so this may be a read error. CDR3 sequence (DNA): TGTGCCAGCAGTTACGAGGGGTATAGCAATCAGCCCCAGCATTTT. Translated, it gives CASSYEGYSNQPQHF. This sequence joins TRBV6-2 or TRBV6-3 and TRBJ1-5, with D possibly being TRBD1 (5 bases). The CDR3 sequence is 15 residues long. CDR1 and CDR2 from the germline V gene are MNHEY and SVGEGT. With 2 bases removed from V and 0 bases from J, the gap between germline ends came to 8 bases.

There are a few counts of this clonotype. The V and J genes are TRBV3-1 and TRBJ2-7; D not certain. Per the germline V gene, CDR1 is LGHDT and CDR2 is YNNKEL (reference sequence). V lost 4 bases to trimming and J lost 0 bases, with 13 bases between them. The CDR3 contains 15 residues. The chain's CDR3 is CASSPTEEYSYEQYF. The CDR3 coding sequence is TGTGCCAGCAGCCCCACAGAAGAATACTCCTACGAGCAGTACTTC.